The source of this T cell receptor (beta chain) is a study of CD8+ T cells in alopecia areata. Study-level information: In an open-label trial, patients got 5 to 10 mg tofacitinib twice daily.

Treatment here: oral pan-JAK inhibitor, 5-10 mg twice daily. Sorting separated CD4+ and CD8+ T cells out of PBMCs. cDNA serving as the sequencing template came from extracted, reverse transcribed RNA. Produced via immunoSEQ multiplex PCR; TCRdb's table is partial and in-frame only. The table records about 190,000 clones, 45% to 65% of them present only once. Whole-study findings and limits: Any link of baseline CD8+ expansion to response, resting on one nonresponder, remains uncertain. Expanded CD8+ clones among the top 100, and scalp clonality, were significantly decreased by tofacitinib.

A remark on this clone: The antigen remains unidentified.

This specimen consisted of CD4+ T cells sorted from blood, obtained at week 4, from a patient treated with tofacitinib. This TCR was recovered from a human donor with alopecia areata.

CDR3 residues: CASSHPGQAQETQYF. The CDR3 nucleotides are TGCGCCAGCAGCCACCCCGGACAGGCACAAGAGACCCAGTACTTC. The V gene is TRBV4-1, the J gene TRBJ2-5; the match to TRBD1 covers 7 bases. The J segment lost 2 bases and the V segment lost 3 bases, leaving 6 bases of the junction unmatched. Looked up from germline, CDR1 is MGHRA and CDR2 is YSYEKL. The CDR3 length is 15 residues.